These 20 T cell receptor beta chains originate from one sample sequenced in a study of control samples from healthy donors and cancer patients (dated by TCRdb to 2019 to 2021). Library construction relied on the immunoSEQ multiplex PCR assay. What TCRdb holds here is the immuneACCESS table cut down to in-frame rearrangements. Part of the clones is not present; checked against another copy, under half of the missing clones reflect an unresolved V gene, and the others are unexplained. The sample table lists 35,000 to 50,000 clones, 70% to 90% of them with a count of one. The biggest ten clones account for roughly a tenth of the sample. The sequenced material came from PBMCs. These receptors all come from a woman aged 55-69 years with lung cancer.

V usage is TRBV12-5 and J usage is TRBJ1-1; no reliable D call. Germline values: CDR1 LGHNT, CDR2 FRNRAP. V lost 1 base and J lost 4, with 7 bases in between. CDR3 size: 13 residues. The CDR3 protein is CASGLEWGTEAFF. CDR3 DNA: TGTGCTAGTGGTTTGGAATGGGGCACTGAAGCTTTCTTT. Supplemented by reference TRBV12-5 and TRBJ1-1, the full variable domain reads DARVTQTPRHKVTEMGQEVTMRCQPILGHNTVFWYRQTMMQGLELLAYFRNRAPLDDSGMPKDRFSAEMPDATLATLKIQPSEPRDSAVYFCASGLEWGTEAFFGQGTRLTVV.

This clone was seen only a few times. This sequence joins TRBV28 and TRBJ1-2; 8 nucleotides agree with TRBD1. CDR1 is MDHEN and CDR2 is SYDVKM in the germline V gene. The V segment lost 3 bases and the J segment 7 bases; nucleotides outside the gene matches: 13. CDR3 length: 16 amino acids. For the CDR3, the DNA is TGTGCCAGCAGTTTTGGGAATGACGGACAGGGAGGTGGCTACACCTTC. It yields the protein CASSFGNDGQGGGYTF.

This chain links TRBV4-2 with TRBJ2-6, with 8 positions matching TRBD2. The V segment lost 0 bases and the J segment 4 bases; nucleotides outside the gene matches: 8. This CDR3 is built from 18 residues. Germline CDR1 and CDR2: LGHNA and YNFKEQ. DNA of the CDR3: TGTGCCAGCAGCCAAGATGGACAGCGGGAGTTCGGGGCCAACGTCCTGACTTTC. It encodes CASSQDGQREFGANVLTF.

This sequence joins TRBV5-4 and TRBJ2-5, with no clear D. Germline-derived CDR1 and CDR2 are SGHNT and YYREEE (reference sequence). CDR3 length: 15 amino acids. The V end lost 0 bases, the J end lost 3 bases, and 12 bases lay between the germline ends. CDR3 residues: CASSLAEKAEETQYF. The CDR3 DNA follows: TGTGCCAGCAGCTTGGCCGAAAAGGCAGAAGAGACCCAGTACTTC.

The rearrangement uses TRBV29-1 and TRBJ2-7; 7 bases fit TRBD1. The CDR3 is 13 residues long. Germline V gene lookup returns CDR1 SQVTM and CDR2 ANQGSEA. Unmatched junction bases numbered 6, after V lost 4 bases and J lost 3 bases. In nucleotides, the CDR3 is TGCAGCGTTGGGGCCCGACAGGGCTACGAGCAGTACTTC. Its protein product is CSVGARQGYEQYF.

This chain joins TRBV4-3 and TRBJ2-5, with TRBD1 identical over 9 bases. The CDR3 length is 15 residues. Trimming took 0 bases from V and 9 from J; bases not matched to a gene: 8. Per the germline V gene, CDR1 is LGHNA and CDR2 is YSLEER. CDR3 sequence (DNA): TGCGCCAGCAGCCAAGATACTGGGACAGGGTCCTCCCAGTACTTC. Translation: CASSQDTGTGSSQYF.

The chain uses TRBV19 and TRBJ2-5; D unresolved. This CDR3 comprises 14 residues. Trimming shortened V by 3 bases and J by 0 bases, and 8 bases separated the two germline ends. The V gene's germline CDR1 is LNHDA and CDR2 SQIVND (reference sequence). CDR3 amino acids: CASSIGGDQETQYF. The CDR3 DNA sequence: TGTGCCAGTAGTATTGGCGGAGACCAAGAGACCCAGTACTTC.

This chain joins TRBV28 and TRBJ1-4, with 10 nucleotides matching TRBD1. In germline, CDR1 is MDHEN, CDR2 SYDVKM. V gave up 5 bases and J gave up 7 bases; unmatched junction bases: 7. The CDR3 runs 15 residues. In DNA, the CDR3 is TGTGCCAGCAGTCCCCCGACAGGGGGCCGTGAAAAACTGTTTTTT. This translates into CASSPPTGGREKLFF.

This clone was counted a single time. The rearrangement links TRBV24-1 to TRBJ2-7, with TRBD1 matching 9 bases. CDR1 and CDR2 from the germline V gene are KGHDR and SFDVKD. The J segment lost 4 bases and the V segment lost 2 bases, leaving 5 bases of the junction unmatched. The CDR3 loop spans 15 amino acids. This chain's CDR3 is CATSDSRDRVYEQYF. DNA for the CDR3: TGTGCCACCAGTGATTCCCGGGACAGGGTTTACGAGCAGTACTTC.

The J gene is TRBJ2-2, the V gene TRBV9, with D uncertain. CDR3 size: 16 residues. The V end lost 0 bases, the J end lost 2 bases, and 11 bases lay between the germline ends. Germline CDR1 is SGDLS and CDR2 is YYNGEE. The CDR3 coding sequence is TGTGCCAGCAGCGTAGTGTCAACCTTAAACACCGGGGAGCTGTTTTTT. It yields the protein CASSVVSTLNTGELFF.

The chain recombines TRBV4-1 with TRBJ2-5; 13 nucleotides agree with TRBD2. Looked up from germline, CDR1 is MGHRA and CDR2 is YSYEKL. This CDR3 has 17 residues. After removal of 0 bases from V and 5 bases from J, the junction contained 6 bases not matched to a gene. Here the CDR3 reads CASSQEGLAGWGETQYF. As DNA, the CDR3 is TGCGCCAGCAGCCAAGAGGGACTAGCGGGGTGGGGGGAGACCCAGTACTTC.

The chain has TRBV27 and TRBJ2-7; D gene ambiguous. Germline V lookup: CDR1 MNHEY, CDR2 SMNVEV (reference sequence). CDR3 length: 16 amino acids. V lost 5 bases to trimming and J lost 0 bases, with 17 bases between them. The CDR3: CASSRSGFKSSYEQYF. The CDR3 bases are TGTGCCAGCAGTCGGTCGGGTTTTAAAAGCTCCTACGAGCAGTACTTC.

This clone was found once. The chain employs TRBV11-3 and TRBJ1-1; D may be TRBD1 (5 bases). Trimming shortened V by 1 base and J by 8 bases, and 14 bases separated the two germline ends. The germline gives CDR1 SGHNT, CDR2 YENEEA. The CDR3 is 14 amino acids. In DNA, the CDR3 is TGTGCCAGCAGCTTAGCCCACAGGCCCCTGGAAGCTTTCTTT. The encoded protein is CASSLAHRPLEAFF.

For the CDR3, the DNA is TGTGCCATCAGCTCGGGACACTGCAATGAGCAGTTCTTC. Translating it yields CAISSGHCNEQFF. J is TRBJ2-1 and V is TRBV10-3; TRBD1 is a possible D gene (6 bases). Between the trimmed V and J ends, which lost 6 bases and 6 bases, there was a span of 12 bases. CDR1 and CDR2 (germline): ENHRY, SYGVKD. CDR3 length: 13 amino acids.

This rearrangement joins TRBV7-9 to TRBJ1-1, with unresolved D. Germline V CDR1 and CDR2: SEHNR, FQNEAQ (reference sequence). V shed 3 bases and J shed 7 bases, with 21 bases lying between them. The CDR3 is 16 amino acids. This chain's CDR3 is CASSFTAGRKAFEAFF. CDR3 sequence (DNA): TGTGCCAGCAGCTTTACGGCGGGCAGGAAGGCCTTTGAAGCTTTCTTT.

This clone was recorded a few times. The genes are TRBV10-2 and TRBJ2-7; D might be TRBD1 (7 bases). V lost 10 bases and J 3 bases, leaving 16 bases between the germline ends. The CDR3 covers 13 residues. CDR1 is WSHSY, CDR2 SAAADI, per germline. The CDR3 bases are TGCGCCACCAAGGAGGGGGCCAACTACGAGCAGTACTTC. Translating gives CATKEGANYEQYF.

The chain has TRBV28 and TRBJ2-7, with D possibly TRBD1 on 5 matching bases. Per the germline V gene, CDR1 is MDHEN and CDR2 is SYDVKM. V was clipped by 4 bases and J by 1 base, with 8 bases between them. The CDR3 totals 13 residues. CDR3 loop: CASSSDTSYEQYF. The CDR3 nucleotides are TGTGCCAGCAGTTCGGACACTTCCTACGAGCAGTACTTC.

In nucleotides, the CDR3 is TGTGCCTGGCGGCGGGAGGTAAACAATGAGCAGTTCTTC. Translating it yields CAWRREVNNEQFF. The V gene is TRBV30, the J gene TRBJ2-1, with TRBD2 matching 8 bases. V was pared by 5 bases and J by 5 bases, with 5 bases of the junction left unmatched. The CDR3 runs to 13 residues. Germline V gives CDR1 GTSNPN, CDR2 SVGIG (reference sequence).

The gene calls are TRBV2 and TRBJ2-5; 8 bases match TRBD1. With 7 bases clipped from V and 7 bases from J, the junction kept 2 bases outside the gene matches. The germline gives CDR1 SNHLY, CDR2 FYNNEI. This CDR3 spans 11 amino acids. The CDR3 region has the DNA TGTGCCAGCAATACAGGGGGGACCCAGTACTTC. Translating it yields CASNTGGTQYF.

The gene calls are TRBV4-1 and TRBJ1-6; TRBD1 might be the D (5 bases). The CDR3 sequence is 15 residues long. The germline V gene has CDR1 MGHRA and CDR2 YSYEKL. Trimming removed 0 bases from V and 7 bases from J, with 10 bases in between. CDR3 in DNA: TGCGCCAGCAGCCAAGATTCAGGGAGGAATTCACCCCTCCACTTT. It translates to CASSQDSGRNSPLHF.